The rows below give T cell receptor beta chains drawn from one sample of a study of blood T cells in healthy people across ages. TCRdb ran MiXCR on the 5' RACE reads and lists one entry per CDR3 protein. The sample has over 1.5 million distinct CDR3 sequences; about 50% are singletons. The sample consisted of blood. Every receptor here comes from a woman aged 40 to 50 in good health. The CDR3 runs from the conserved cysteine through the conserved F or W. Each record gives: CDR3 DNA, CDR3 protein, V gene, clone size, J gene, D gene. D genes are given only for firm matches. A clone size is listed for some rows: how often the clone was seen (once, few, many), or a class if it is expanded.

cdr3_nt: TGCGCCAGCAGCCAAGATGAAGCCAGAAGCTACGAGCAGTACTTC; cdr3_aa: CASSQDEARSYEQYF; v_call: TRBV4-3; clone_size: .; j_call: TRBJ2-7; d_call: .
cdr3_nt: TGTGCCAGCAGTGATCCGGGATTGGAGACCCAGTACTTC; cdr3_aa: CASSDPGLETQYF; v_call: TRBV2; clone_size: .; j_call: TRBJ2-5; d_call: .
cdr3_nt: TGTGCCAGCAGTTTAGGGCCGAGGGGGGAGACCCAGTACTTC; cdr3_aa: CASSLGPRGETQYF; v_call: TRBV12-3/TRBV12-4; clone_size: few; j_call: TRBJ2-5; d_call: .
cdr3_nt: TGCAGCGTTCAGGGTCCTGGGAGCAATCAGCCCCAGCATTTT; cdr3_aa: CSVQGPGSNQPQHF; v_call: TRBV29-1; clone_size: .; j_call: TRBJ1-5; d_call: .
cdr3_nt: TGTGCCAGCAGACCCCTAGCGGGGGGACCGGGTGAGCAGTTCTTC; cdr3_aa: CASRPLAGGPGEQFF; v_call: TRBV28; clone_size: .; j_call: TRBJ2-1; d_call: TRBD2
cdr3_nt: TGTGCCGGCTCACCCGGGACGTGGTCACCCCTCCACTTT; cdr3_aa: CAGSPGTWSPLHF; v_call: TRBV18; clone_size: .; j_call: TRBJ1-6; d_call: .
cdr3_nt: TGCAGTGCTAGAGGGATACGGTACCAAGACCGTACCCCCACAGATACGCAGTATTTT; cdr3_aa: CSARGIRYQDRTPTDTQYF; v_call: TRBV20-1; clone_size: .; j_call: TRBJ2-3; d_call: .
cdr3_nt: TGTGCCAGCAGTTACTCGAGACGGGGGGGGAGCTCCTACAATGAGCAGTTCTTC; cdr3_aa: CASSYSRRGGSSYNEQFF; v_call: TRBV6-2/TRBV6-3; clone_size: few; j_call: TRBJ2-1; d_call: TRBD2
cdr3_nt: TGTGCCATCAGAGGGGACAGGGAGAACTCCTACGAGCAGTACTTC; cdr3_aa: CAIRGDRENSYEQYF; v_call: TRBV10-3; clone_size: .; j_call: TRBJ2-7; d_call: TRBD1
cdr3_nt: TGTGCCAGCAGCTCACGGGACGAGAGAGATACGCAGTATTTT; cdr3_aa: CASSSRDERDTQYF; v_call: TRBV7-6; clone_size: few; j_call: TRBJ2-3; d_call: .
cdr3_nt: TGCGCCAGCAGCCAAGATTCTTGGCGGGGGGGCGCCCCCACCAGCACAGATACGCAGTATTTT; cdr3_aa: CASSQDSWRGGAPTSTDTQYF; v_call: TRBV4-3; clone_size: .; j_call: TRBJ2-3; d_call: TRBD2
cdr3_nt: TGTGCCAGCAGCTTAGGGGGAGCGGGGGGGTACAATGAGCAGTACTTC; cdr3_aa: CASSLGGAGGYNEQYF; v_call: TRBV7-2; clone_size: .; j_call: TRBJ2-5; d_call: TRBD2
cdr3_nt: TGTGCCAGCAGCCACCCGGGACAGGGTGCGGCCGAGCAGTACTTC; cdr3_aa: CASSHPGQGAAEQYF; v_call: TRBV7-8; clone_size: .; j_call: TRBJ2-7; d_call: TRBD1
cdr3_nt: TGTGCCATCTCGACGCAAAGCACAGATACGCAGTATTTT; cdr3_aa: CAISTQSTDTQYF; v_call: TRBV10-3; clone_size: .; j_call: TRBJ2-3; d_call: .
cdr3_nt: TGTGCCAGCAGCTTACCTAGCGGGGGAGTCCAAGAGACCCAGTACTTC; cdr3_aa: CASSLPSGGVQETQYF; v_call: TRBV13; clone_size: few; j_call: TRBJ2-5; d_call: TRBD2
cdr3_nt: TGCAGTGCTAGGCTAGGTCTCCGGGGACGGATGGGGTATGAGCAGTTCTTC; cdr3_aa: CSARLGLRGRMGYEQFF; v_call: TRBV20-1; clone_size: .; j_call: TRBJ2-1; d_call: .
cdr3_nt: TGTGCCAGCAGGGCTAGCGGGAATTACGAGCAGTACTTC; cdr3_aa: CASRASGNYEQYF; v_call: TRBV6-2/TRBV6-3; clone_size: .; j_call: TRBJ2-7; d_call: TRBD2
cdr3_nt: TGCGCCAGCACCACACAGGGGATTAGCACAGATACGCAGTATTTT; cdr3_aa: CASTTQGISTDTQYF; v_call: TRBV5-1; clone_size: few; j_call: TRBJ2-3; d_call: TRBD1
cdr3_nt: TGCAGTGCTATCCCGGGACAGCAAGGGACCCAGTACTTC; cdr3_aa: CSAIPGQQGTQYF; v_call: TRBV20-1; clone_size: once; j_call: TRBJ2-5; d_call: TRBD1
cdr3_nt: TGTGCCAGCTCACCACCGCGGAGCTTAACCTACGAGCAGTACTTC; cdr3_aa: CASSPPRSLTYEQYF; v_call: TRBV18; clone_size: .; j_call: TRBJ2-7; d_call: .
cdr3_nt: TGTGCCAGCAGCTCGTCACCCGGGACATACAATGAGCAGTACTTC; cdr3_aa: CASSSSPGTYNEQYF; v_call: TRBV7-2; clone_size: few; j_call: TRBJ2-7; d_call: .
cdr3_nt: TGTGCCAGCAGGAAAAAGGACAGGGTGTTTGAAAAACTGTTTTTT; cdr3_aa: CASRKKDRVFEKLFF; v_call: TRBV6-5; clone_size: .; j_call: TRBJ1-4; d_call: TRBD1